Listed below are T cell receptor beta chains from one sample, sequenced in a study of blood T cell repertoires in COVID-19. Sequencing used immunoSEQ multiplex PCR; TCRdb keeps in-frame clones, though not all of them. The profile shows roughly 150,000 clones, roughly 84% of them singletons. Sequenced material: peripheral blood. These receptors were collected from a man older than 75 with COVID-19, enrolled during active disease. The CDR3 runs from the conserved cysteine through the conserved F or W. A D gene is named only where the DNA matches it firmly. A row's size may be missing; if present it is once, few, many or a size class.

v_gene	abundance	j_gene	d_gene	CDR3nt	CDR3aa
TRBV19	NA	TRBJ1-1	TRBD1	TGTGCCAGTAGTACGGTTACAGGGGGCAGAGGGCGGAACACTGAAGCTTTCTTT	CASSTVTGGRGRNTEAFF
TRBV3-1/TRBV3-2	NA	TRBJ1-4	NA	TGTGCCAGCAGCCAAGAGAAGAGAAATGAAAAACTGTTTTTT	CASSQEKRNEKLFF
TRBV19	NA	TRBJ1-5	NA	TGTGCCAGTAGTATAAGGCAGGGCGCTTATAGCAATCAGCCCCAGCATTTT	CASSIRQGAYSNQPQHF
TRBV10-3	NA	TRBJ1-5	TRBD1	TGTGCCATCAGCCTACAGGGGGGAGGACAGCCCCAGCATTTT	CAISLQGGGQPQHF
TRBV5-5	NA	TRBJ2-5	NA	TGTGCCAGCAGCTTGGCGGGAATAGAGACCCAGTACTTC	CASSLAGIETQYF
TRBV19	NA	TRBJ1-2	TRBD1	TGTGCCAGGCTCATTTTCGGACAGGGTGGAGACGGCTACACCTTC	CARLIFGQGGDGYTF
TRBV19	NA	TRBJ1-5	TRBD1	TGTGCCAGTAGTATCAGACGGACAGGGGATCATCAGCCCCAGCATTTT	CASSIRRTGDHQPQHF
TRBV28	NA	TRBJ1-6	TRBD1	TGTGCCAGCGGAATTACAGGGGTTTCACCCCTCCACTTT	CASGITGVSPLHF
TRBV18	NA	TRBJ1-1	TRBD1	TGTGCCAGCTCATCCGGGACAGGGCCCCCCATGAACACTGAAGCTTTCTTT	CASSSGTGPPMNTEAFF
TRBV4-1	NA	TRBJ1-1	NA	TGCGCCAGCAGCTCACAGGGCCTGGGGGAAGCTTTCTTT	CASSSQGLGEAFF
TRBV28	NA	TRBJ1-4	NA	TGTGCCAGCAGTTCCCGACAGAGTAATGAAAAACTGTTTTTT	CASSSRQSNEKLFF
TRBV6-1	NA	TRBJ1-3	NA	TGTGCCAGCAGTGAAGGTCTGAGGTTCTCTGGAAACACCATATATTTT	CASSEGLRFSGNTIYF
TRBV7-3	NA	TRBJ1-1	NA	TGTGCCAGCAGCTTATTGCCAGGTCTGAACACTGAAGCTTTCTTT	CASSLLPGLNTEAFF
TRBV24-1	NA	TRBJ1-1	TRBD1	TGTGCCACCAGTGAAGGGCCAGGGGGGAGGAACACTGAAGCTTTCTTT	CATSEGPGGRNTEAFF
TRBV6-6	NA	TRBJ2-3	TRBD1	TGTGCCAGCAGTCCCGGACAGGGGGAGACAGATACGCAGTATTTT	CASSPGQGETDTQYF
TRBV6-2/TRBV6-3	NA	TRBJ2-2	NA	TGTGCCAGCAGTCGGACAACGAACACCGGGGAGCTGTTTTTT	CASSRTTNTGELFF
TRBV6-1	NA	TRBJ1-5	NA	TGTGCCAGCAGTGAAGGACAGGTGAATCAGCCCCAGCATTTT	CASSEGQVNQPQHF
TRBV7-9	NA	TRBJ2-2	TRBD1	TGTGCCAGCAGCCCGCCCGGGACAGACACCGGGGAGCTGTTTTTT	CASSPPGTDTGELFF
TRBV5-1	few	TRBJ1-6	TRBD1	TGCGCCAGCAAGCTCACAGGGGTTTGGAATTCACCCCTCCACTTT	CASKLTGVWNSPLHF
TRBV5-1	NA	TRBJ1-6	NA	TGCGCCAGCAGGAAGGTTCAGGATTCACCCCTCCACTTT	CASRKVQDSPLHF
TRBV6-5	NA	TRBJ2-3	TRBD1	TGTGCCTCCGGGACAGGGGGCTTGCCAGATACGCAGTATTTT	CASGTGGLPDTQYF
TRBV6-5	NA	TRBJ2-7	TRBD1	TGTGCCAGCAGTTATTCGACAGGGGGCGCACCCTACGAGCAGTACTTC	CASSYSTGGAPYEQYF
TRBV11-2	once	TRBJ2-5	TRBD1	TGTGCCAGCAGGCCAGGGGGTTTGGAGACCCAGTACTTC	CASRPGGLETQYF
TRBV5-1	NA	TRBJ2-3	NA	TGCGCCAGCAGCTGGAGGGATACGCAGTATTTT	CASSWRDTQYF
TRBV12-3/TRBV12-4	NA	TRBJ1-5	NA	TGTGCCAGCAGTTTAATCCGGGAGCCCCAGCATTTT	CASSLIREPQHF
TRBV3-1/TRBV3-2	NA	TRBJ2-3	NA	TGTGCCAGCAGCCAAGGGGGCGGGGTTTTTTCAGATACGCAGTATTTT	CASSQGGGVFSDTQYF
TRBV20-1	NA	TRBJ1-2	NA	TGCAGTGCTAGTACCAACGGGCGGGACGGCTATGGCTACACCTTC	CSASTNGRDGYGYTF
TRBV28	NA	TRBJ1-1	TRBD1	TGTGCCAGCAGTCCTCTATACAGGGGGAGCACTGAAGCTTTCTTT	CASSPLYRGSTEAFF
TRBV6-5	many	TRBJ1-1	TRBD1	TGTGCCAGCAGTTACGGGTTTTCAGGGGGCGCTGAAGCTTTCTTT	CASSYGFSGGAEAFF
TRBV7-9	NA	TRBJ1-1	NA	TGTGCCAGCAGCCGGCGGGAGAACACTGAAGCTTTCTTT	CASSRRENTEAFF
TRBV5-1	NA	TRBJ1-2	TRBD1	TGCGCCAGCGGCATGGGACAGAACTATGGCTACACCTTC	CASGMGQNYGYTF
TRBV5-4	NA	TRBJ1-1	NA	TGTGCCAGCAGCTTAGAACAGGGCCTTGAAGCTTTCTTT	CASSLEQGLEAFF
TRBV27	NA	TRBJ1-2	TRBD1	TGTGCCAGCAGTCCGACAGGGGAGTTCTATGGCTACACCTTC	CASSPTGEFYGYTF
TRBV28	once	TRBJ1-2	TRBD1	TGTGCCAGCAGTTTCCAGGACAGGGGTTTCGGCTACACCTTC	CASSFQDRGFGYTF
TRBV11-3	NA	TRBJ1-3	TRBD1	TGTGCCAGCAGCTTCACAGGGGCTGGAAACACCATATATTTT	CASSFTGAGNTIYF
TRBV5-5	once	TRBJ1-3	NA	TGTGCCAGCAGCCTCACGCTGGACAGCTCTGGAAACACCATATATTTT	CASSLTLDSSGNTIYF
TRBV4-3	NA	TRBJ1-2	NA	TGCGCCAGCAGCCAAGGGGGGCTTTTCTATGGCTACACCTTC	CASSQGGLFYGYTF
TRBV12-3/TRBV12-4	NA	TRBJ1-5	NA	TGTGCCAGCAGCGGACAGATAGATCAGCCCCAGCATTTT	CASSGQIDQPQHF
TRBV6-1	NA	TRBJ1-4	TRBD1	TGTGCCAGCAGTGGAGACAGGGGGCAAACTAATGAAAAACTGTTTTTT	CASSGDRGQTNEKLFF
TRBV7-3	few	TRBJ2-1	NA	TGTGCCAGCAGCCATAGAGCATTCTCCTCCTACAATGAGCAGTTCTTC	CASSHRAFSSYNEQFF
TRBV28	once	TRBJ1-4	NA	TGTGCCAGCAGTTTCCCAGGGTTGTCGACTAATGAAAAACTGTTTTTT	CASSFPGLSTNEKLFF
TRBV19	NA	TRBJ1-2	NA	TGTGCCAGTATCGGTAACTATGGCTACACCTTC	CASIGNYGYTF
TRBV19	NA	TRBJ1-5	NA	TGTGCCAGTAAACCTGACAGCTTTGATCAGCCCCAGCATTTT	CASKPDSFDQPQHF
TRBV7-2	NA	TRBJ1-6	TRBD1	TGTGCCAGCAGCTACGGAGGGACAGGGGGCGGTTCACCCCTCCACTTT	CASSYGGTGGGSPLHF
TRBV5-1	NA	TRBJ2-7	NA	TGCGCCAGCAGCTGGGACAATTCCTACGAGCAGTACTTC	CASSWDNSYEQYF
TRBV6-6	NA	TRBJ1-5	NA	TGTGCCAGCAGTCCAAACAGGGTCGGACAGCCCCAGCATTTT	CASSPNRVGQPQHF
TRBV28	NA	TRBJ2-1	NA	TGTGCCAGCAGCCCCGCGGGGGCCCAATCCTACAATGAGCAGTTCTTC	CASSPAGAQSYNEQFF
TRBV6-6	NA	TRBJ1-3	NA	TGTGCCAGCAGTTCCCCAGGGTTCTCTGGAAACACCATATATTTT	CASSSPGFSGNTIYF
TRBV9	NA	TRBJ2-7	NA	TGTGCCAGCAGCGCAGACAGCTACGAGCAGTACTTC	CASSADSYEQYF
TRBV19	NA	TRBJ1-2	TRBD1	TGTGCCAGTAGTCTCGACAGGGGATCAGAAGTGAGTAATGGCTACACCTTC	CASSLDRGSEVSNGYTF
TRBV4-2	NA	TRBJ1-6	NA	TGTGCCAGCAGCCAAGTGGCTGAATTGTCGCCCCTCCACTTT	CASSQVAELSPLHF
TRBV2	few	TRBJ1-1	NA	TGTGCCAGCAGGGGTGCGGGAAACACTGAAGCTTTCTTT	CASRGAGNTEAFF
TRBV9	NA	TRBJ2-1	NA	TGTGCCAGCAGCGTAGATCGAGTGTACAATGAGCAGTTCTTC	CASSVDRVYNEQFF
TRBV7-9	NA	TRBJ2-3	NA	TGTGCCAGCAGCTTAGTTACGGGGGGCCGCACAGATACGCAGTATTTT	CASSLVTGGRTDTQYF